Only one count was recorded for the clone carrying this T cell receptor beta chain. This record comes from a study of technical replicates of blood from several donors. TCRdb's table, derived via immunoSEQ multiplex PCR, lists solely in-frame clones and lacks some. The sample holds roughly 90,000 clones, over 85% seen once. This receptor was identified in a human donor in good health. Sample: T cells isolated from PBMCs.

CDR3 sequence reads: CASSDFYEQYF. In DNA, the CDR3 is TGTGCCAGCAGCGACTTCTACGAGCAGTACTTC. V is TRBV28 and J is TRBJ2-7; D is uncertain. In germline, CDR1 is MDHEN, CDR2 SYDVKM. CDR3 size: 11 residues. V was shortened by 6 bases and J by 3 bases, with 6 bases between the two germline ends.